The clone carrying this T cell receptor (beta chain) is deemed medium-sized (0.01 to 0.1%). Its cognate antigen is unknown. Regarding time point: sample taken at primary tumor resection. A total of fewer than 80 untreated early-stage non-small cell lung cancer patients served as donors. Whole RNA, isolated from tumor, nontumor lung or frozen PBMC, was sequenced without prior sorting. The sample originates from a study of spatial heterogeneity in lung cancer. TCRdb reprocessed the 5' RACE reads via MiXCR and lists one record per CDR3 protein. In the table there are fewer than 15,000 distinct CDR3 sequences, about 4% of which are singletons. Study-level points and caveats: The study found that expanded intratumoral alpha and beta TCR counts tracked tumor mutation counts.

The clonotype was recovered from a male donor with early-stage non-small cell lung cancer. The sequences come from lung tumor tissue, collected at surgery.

The CDR3 region has the DNA TGTGCCAGCAGCCCCCCGGACGCCCGAGGTGAAAAACTGTTTTTT. Encoded protein: CASSPPDARGEKLFF. The V and J genes are TRBV7-9 and TRBJ1-4; D unclear. CDR1 is SEHNR, CDR2 FQNEAQ, per germline (reference sequence). The CDR3 totals 15 residues. V gave up 5 bases and J gave up 7 bases, with 17 bases separating them.